Reported below is one T cell receptor beta chain. The antigen remains unidentified. The data derive from a study of Ad26.COV2.S vaccination and SARS-CoV-2 variants. Study at large: Among those in the COV1001 Ad26.COV2.S trial arm was the donor.

Here immunoSEQ multiplex PCR was the method, and the copy in TCRdb shows in-frame clones only, minus some. The table has around 300,000 clones, about 85% seen once. Described treatment: about 20 received Ad26.COV2.S at low or high dose, single or two shots; about 5 received placebo; per-sample allocation not given. The samples were gathered on day 63 after the first injection of vaccine or placebo. Study-wide points: Placebo recipients had lower spike-specific TCR breadth than vaccine recipients. Reported post-vaccination CD8+ and CD4+ T cell responses to spike showed substantial breadth. Non-spike TCR breadth did not differ much between vaccine and placebo recipients.

Trimming took off 4 bases at V and 4 bases at J, with 4 bases between the two ends. This CDR3 has 11 amino acids. The receptor comes from a person aged 18 to 59 who received the Ad26.COV2.S COVID-19 vaccine or a placebo. The starting material was peripheral blood, obtained in a trial of Ad26.COV2.S vaccine versus placebo. The V and J genes are TRBV12-3 or TRBV12-4 and TRBJ2-5; no clear D. This CDR3 reads CASSYRETQYF. In DNA, the CDR3 is TGTGCCAGCAGTTACCGAGAGACCCAGTACTTC.